The TCR beta chain described here comes from a study of blood T cells in healthy people across ages. Using a J-beta primer mix together with a sample-barcoded 5' primer, a second PCR was run for about 6 to 12 cycles. One entry per CDR3 protein, called by TCRdb with MiXCR from the 5' RACE reads. The repertoire holds 1.5 million to 2 million distinct CDR3 sequences, 28% seen once, with over 7% in the top ten. V shed 5 bases, J shed 7 bases, and the junction held 9 bases outside the gene matches. Germline CDR1 DFQATT, CDR2 SNEGSKA (reference sequence). The CDR3 runs 14 residues. Isolation recovered at least 6 million PBMCs from every sample.

This rearrangement joins TRBV20-1 to TRBJ2-5; 11 nucleotides align to TRBD2. The specimen sequenced was blood. This sequence was found in a woman aged 25-40 years in good health. The DNA of the CDR3 is TGCAGTGCTCGGGGACTAGCGGAACCGGGGACCCAGTACTTC. Translation: CSARGLAEPGTQYF.